These 28 T cell receptor beta chains were all obtained from the same sample, sequenced in a study of blood T cells in healthy people across ages. The use of a sample-barcoded 5' primer and a J-beta primer mix characterized a second PCR of roughly 6 to 11 cycles. TCRdb redid the calling of the 5' RACE reads with MiXCR, one entry per CDR3 protein. This sample carries 1,800,000 or so distinct CDR3 sequences, approximately 40% of them seen once, and the ten largest clones take 23%. The sample taken for sequencing was blood. These receptors originate from a human donor in good health.

This chain links TRBV20-1 with TRBJ2-1, with D unclear. The CDR3 extends over 13 amino acids. Germline lookup yields CDR1 DFQATT and CDR2 SNEGSKA (reference sequence). V was clipped by 6 bases and J by 2 bases, with 11 bases between them. The CDR3: CSASVGTYNEQFF. DNA for the CDR3: TGCAGTGCCAGTGTGGGGACCTACAATGAGCAGTTCTTC.

The chain links TRBV13 to TRBJ2-1, with D perhaps TRBD1 or TRBD2 (5 bases each). This CDR3 is 15 amino acids long. CDR1 and CDR2 from the germline V gene are PRHDT and FYEKMQ (reference sequence). V lost 3 bases to trimming and J lost 6 bases, with 15 bases between them. CDR3 DNA: TGTGCCAGCAGCTTGCGGAACGGGGCCACCAATGAGCAGTTCTTC. Residues: CASSLRNGATNEQFF.

The chain's CDR3 is CAISPRQGPTGELFF. The CDR3 nucleotides read TGTGCCATCAGCCCTCGACAGGGCCCCACCGGGGAGCTGTTTTTT. The chain carries TRBV10-3 and TRBJ2-2; 7 bases align to TRBD1. CDR3 length: 15 residues. Trimming removed 6 bases from V and 4 bases from J; junction bases left unmatched: 8. Germline CDR1 is ENHRY and CDR2 is SYGVKD.

This clonotype was seen only a few times. This chain connects TRBV7-2 to TRBJ1-5, with a tentative D call TRBD1 (5 bases). V was cut by 2 bases and J by 5 bases, with 16 bases left in between. From germline, CDR1 is SGHTA and CDR2 FQGNSA. CDR3 length: 16 residues. CDR3 nucleotides: TGTGCCAGCAGCTTAAGGTTCCAGGGAGAACATCAGCCCCAGCATTTT. Its translation: CASSLRFQGEHQPQHF.

The chain links TRBV20-1 to TRBJ2-1; a weak D match, TRBD2 (5 bases). The CDR3 has 12 residues. Germline V gives CDR1 DFQATT, CDR2 SNEGSKA (reference sequence). Here the CDR3 DNA reads TGCAGCTGCTTAAGAGGGCTGGGTGAGCAGTTCTTC. Amino acids: CSCLRGLGEQFF.

DNA for the CDR3: TGTGCCAGCAGTGAAATAGGGACAGGCTCCAATGAGCAGTTCTTC. Encoded protein: CASSEIGTGSNEQFF. The chain couples TRBV6-1 to TRBJ2-1; 8 bases match TRBD1. Per the germline V gene, CDR1 is MNHNS and CDR2 is SASEGT. J lost 6 bases, V lost 2 bases, and 6 bases had no gene match. The CDR3 totals 15 residues.

This sequence joins TRBV20-1 and TRBJ2-7; D gene ambiguous. Germline CDR1 and CDR2: DFQATT and SNEGSKA (reference sequence). CDR3 length equals 11 residues. This chain's CDR3 is CRIGRSGEQYF. The CDR3 DNA reads TGCAGAATAGGCAGGTCAGGCGAGCAGTACTTC.

This clonotype was seen more than once but under ten times. V is TRBV7-9 and J is TRBJ2-5; D is perhaps TRBD1 (6 bases). Trimming removed 5 bases from V and 2 bases from J, with 18 bases in between. CDR3 size: 16 residues. From germline, CDR1 is SEHNR and CDR2 FQNEAQ (reference sequence). CDR3 residues: CASSARQVVIQETQYF. The CDR3 DNA reads as TGTGCCAGCAGCGCTCGACAGGTCGTTATACAAGAGACCCAGTACTTC.

The rearrangement joins TRBV29-1 to TRBJ2-5; D is unclear. The germline V gene has CDR1 SQVTM and CDR2 ANQGSEA. The CDR3 sequence is 12 residues long. Trimming took off 8 bases at V and 2 bases at J, with 12 bases between the two ends. Here the CDR3 reads CSYSHPQETQYF. In nucleotides, the CDR3 is TGCAGCTACTCACACCCACAAGAGACCCAGTACTTC.

The rearrangement uses TRBV20-1 and TRBJ1-4; D not certain. The V and J ends lost 4 bases and 7 bases respectively, with 16 bases between them. Germline V gene sequence: CDR1 DFQATT, CDR2 SNEGSKA (reference sequence). This CDR3 has 14 amino acids. The CDR3 region is CSAKIGWGSEKLFF. The CDR3 nucleotides read TGCAGTGCTAAGATCGGATGGGGTAGTGAAAAACTGTTTTTT.

The V and J genes are TRBV18 and TRBJ2-2; a weak D match, TRBD1 (6 bases). This CDR3 is built from 18 residues. Germline assignment: CDR1 KGHSH and CDR2 LQKENI. V dropped 6 bases and J dropped 0 bases, with 20 bases sitting between them. CDR3 nucleotides: TGTGCCAGCTCGCGCAGTTCCTTGGACAGACCGAACACCGGGGAGCTGTTTTTT. This encodes CASSRSSLDRPNTGELFF.

The rearrangement uses TRBV20-1 and TRBJ2-4, with 7 bases aligning to TRBD1. The last part of the DNA fits TRBJ2-7 better; the J call may be wrong. The CDR3 contains 15 residues. CDR1 is DFQATT and CDR2 is SNEGSKA in the germline V gene (reference sequence). The CDR3 bases are TGCAGTGCTAGAGCTCATGAGGGGGCTGGCTACGAGCAGTACTTC. Its protein product is CSARAHEGAGYEQYF.

The chain couples TRBV20-1 to TRBJ2-3; tentatively, D is TRBD2 (5 bases). Per the germline V gene, CDR1 is DFQATT and CDR2 is SNEGSKA (reference sequence). Trimming took 7 bases from V and 1 from J, leaving 18 bases between them. This CDR3 has 15 amino acids. The CDR3 DNA sequence: TGCAGTGTGGTAGCGAGACGCCTGGGCACAGATACGCAGTATTTT. The encoded protein is CSVVARRLGTDTQYF.

In this sample, this clonotype turned up many times. This chain links TRBV12-3 or TRBV12-4 with TRBJ2-1; D is possibly TRBD2 (5 bases). The CDR3 has 16 amino acids. V lost 4 bases and J lost 0, with 13 bases in between. DNA for the CDR3: TGTGCCAGCAGTTCGAATTCAGGAGGCTCCTACAATGAGCAGTTCTTC. Amino acids: CASSSNSGGSYNEQFF.

This clonotype was picked up a small number of times. A read error may account for a junction end that differs from germline. The V call is TRBV12-3 or TRBV12-4, the J call TRBJ2-7, with 7 bases aligning to TRBD2. The CDR3 is 15 amino acids. The CDR3 DNA reads as TGTGCCGGCAGTTTAGATAGCGGGTATCACTACGAGCAGTACTTC. This codes for CAGSLDSGYHYEQYF.

This clonotype was counted a few times. The J gene is TRBJ1-3, the V gene TRBV10-3, with a weak D call TRBD1 (5 bases). This CDR3 is built from 14 residues. V was clipped by 6 bases and J by 7 bases, with 16 bases between them. Germline V CDR1 and CDR2: ENHRY, SYGVKD. CDR3 sequence: CAIRVQEEENTIYF. The CDR3 bases are TGTGCCATCAGGGTACAGGAGGAGGAGAACACCATATATTTT.

This clonotype is a singleton in its sample. An end of the junction does not agree with germline; a read error may underlie this. The chain recombines TRBV10-2 with TRBJ2-3; 9 bases line up with TRBD2. From germline, CDR1 is WSHSY and CDR2 SAAADI. The CDR3 consists of 16 residues. The CDR3 spells CASSEGVAGVADMQYF. Here the CDR3 DNA reads TGCGCCAGCAGTGAAGGAGTAGCGGGGGTGGCGGATATGCAGTATTTT.

The sample holds many counts of this clonotype. The chain uses TRBV7-8 and TRBJ2-1; maybe TRBD2 (6 bases). V was clipped by 1 base and J by 7 bases, with 17 bases between them. From germline, CDR1 is SGHVS and CDR2 FQNEAQ. CDR3 size: 16 residues. In nucleotides, the CDR3 is TGTGCCAGCAGCTTAGTGGTCCCCACCGGGAGTAATGAGCAGTTCTTC. Translating it yields CASSLVVPTGSNEQFF.

In this sample, this clonotype turned up a few times. The genes are TRBV2 and TRBJ2-3; D remains ambiguous. This CDR3 comprises 14 residues. V was shortened by 5 bases and J by 3 bases, with 12 bases between the two germline ends. The germline V gene has CDR1 SNHLY and CDR2 FYNNEI. The DNA of the CDR3 is TGTGCCAGCAGTATCATCCTCAATACAGATACGCAGTATTTT. This encodes CASSIILNTDTQYF.

The chain joins TRBV20-1 to TRBJ1-2, with TRBD1 as a possible D gene (5 bases). CDR1 and CDR2 from the germline V gene are DFQATT and SNEGSKA (reference sequence). V lost 3 bases to trimming and J lost 5 bases, with 19 bases between them. The CDR3 is made up of 15 amino acids. In DNA, the CDR3 is TGCAGTGCTAGCCTACGAGGATCTAGGGGTTATGGCTACACCTTC. Translated: CSASLRGSRGYGYTF.

This clonotype was seen a few times. The chain uses TRBV7-3 and TRBJ2-6, with D unresolved. Trimming cost V 5 bases and J 0 bases, with 14 bases left between them. The CDR3 contains 17 residues. Germline V CDR1 and CDR2: SGHTA, FQGTGA. CDR3 sequence reads: CASSHGSRSSGANVLTF. In DNA, the CDR3 is TGTGCCAGCAGCCACGGAAGCCGGAGCTCTGGGGCCAACGTCCTGACTTTC.

The V and J genes are TRBV29-1 and TRBJ2-5; D unresolved. The CDR3 is 10 amino acids. V shed 8 bases and J shed 7 bases, with 11 bases lying between them. Looked up from germline, CDR1 is SQVTM and CDR2 is ANQGSEA. CDR3 loop: CSTYIGTQYF. The CDR3 nucleotides are TGCAGCACTTACATCGGGACCCAGTACTTC.

The chain couples TRBV20-1 to TRBJ1-1, with a tentative D call TRBD1 (6 bases). Germline CDR1 DFQATT, CDR2 SNEGSKA (reference sequence). V was clipped by 1 base and J by 2 bases, with 11 bases between them. The CDR3 totals 14 residues. The CDR3 bases are TGCAGTGCTAGAGTGGACAGTATCAACACTGAAGCTTTCTTT. This gives the protein CSARVDSINTEAFF.

This clonotype showed up just a few times. The CDR3 loop reads CASRLSGRGEQYF. Here the CDR3 DNA reads TGCGCCAGCAGACTTAGCGGGAGGGGCGAGCAGTACTTC. The rearrangement links TRBV4-1 to TRBJ2-7; 11 bases match TRBD2. Germline V gene lookup returns CDR1 MGHRA and CDR2 YSYEKL. With V trimmed by 6 bases and J by 6 bases, 4 bases remained unmatched. This CDR3 spans 13 amino acids.

The chain joins TRBV25-1 to TRBJ1-1; D gene unclear. V was trimmed by 7 bases and J by 9 bases, leaving 21 bases between them. Per the germline V gene, CDR1 is MGHDK and CDR2 is SYGVNS. This CDR3 comprises 14 residues. CDR3 protein: CASIPPRGQLQAFF. DNA for the CDR3: TGTGCCAGCATCCCCCCACGAGGGCAGCTACAAGCTTTCTTT.

J is TRBJ2-7 and V is TRBV7-2, with 8 nucleotides matching TRBD2. Trimming took 4 bases from V and 6 from J; bases not matched to a gene: 11. The CDR3 totals 15 residues. CDR1 is SGHTA and CDR2 is FQGNSA in the germline V gene. In DNA form, the CDR3 reads TGTGCCAGCAGCTGGGCAGCGGGGGAGGGGAGCGAGCAGTACTTC. Translating it yields CASSWAAGEGSEQYF.

This clonotype was seen at least ten times. The junction departs from germline at one end; a sequencing error may be responsible. The chain couples TRBV5-1 to TRBJ2-5; a weak D match, TRBD2 (6 bases). CDR3 length: 14 residues. The germline gives CDR1 SGHRS, CDR2 YFSETQ. The CDR3 nucleotides are TGTGCCAGCAGCTTAGGTAGCGGCCAAGAGACCCAGTACTTC. This sequence encodes CASSLGSGQETQYF.

The chain recombines TRBV27 with TRBJ2-1, with D perhaps matching TRBD2 (6 bases). CDR1 and CDR2 (germline): MNHEY, SMNVEV (reference sequence). The V end lost 5 bases, the J end lost 8 bases, and 16 bases lay between the germline ends. The CDR3 extends over 14 amino acids. The CDR3 spells CASSPVGWGDEQFF. Here the CDR3 DNA reads TGTGCCAGCAGTCCCGTCGGGTGGGGGGATGAGCAGTTCTTC.